The 19 T cell receptor beta chains in this list originate from one sample, sequenced in a study of regulatory T cells in long-lasting Graves disease (dated by TCRdb to 2020 to 2022). Libraries came from multiplex PCR. The sequencer listed for this sample is Illumina HiSeq 4000. iRepertoire HTBI primers and Arm-PCR amplification of CDR3 regions were used to construct TCR beta libraries. Clones were called with MiXCR by TCRdb after fastp trimmed the public reads at Q25, and only in-frame beta chains were retained. Entries that share a CDR3 protein sequence are merged under the most common genes and DNA. Here the sample has roughly 500,000 distinct CDR3 sequences; about 13% occur a single time. The leading ten clones occupy roughly a tenth of the sample. According to the study, the label for this sample's time point signals: newly diagnosed GD, antithyroid drugs for less than 3 months. For both TCR sequencing and RNA sequencing, RNA was extracted from PBMCs using TRIzol.

The sample also formed part of further work on T cells in Graves' hyperthyroidism and ophthalmopathy.

The sample in question was peripheral blood mononuclear cells (PBMCs), obtained at new diagnosis, from a patient treated with antithyroid drugs. Every receptor here comes from a man younger than 40 with Graves disease. Donor details come from another sample of the same person, matched by shared clones.

The chain carries TRBV7-6 and TRBJ1-4, with TRBD1 matching 7 bases. Trimming took 5 bases from V and 8 from J; bases not matched to a gene: 8. This CDR3 contains 14 residues. Per the germline V gene, CDR1 is SGHVS and CDR2 is FNYEAQ. The CDR3 spells CASSPSTGMEKLFF. The CDR3 coding sequence is TGTGCCAGCAGCCCCTCGACAGGGATGGAAAAACTGTTTTTT.

Points on this clonotype: A read error may be the cause here, since a much bigger clone is one base away. The DNA for the CDR3 is TGTGCCAGCAGCAAGAATACCGGGACAGCGGCTAATGAGCAGTCCTTC. Its translation: CASSKNTGTAANEQSF. The gene calls are TRBV7-2 and TRBJ2-1; 7 bases are shared with TRBD1. The CDR3 contains 16 residues. Germline loops: CDR1 SGHTA, CDR2 FQGNSA.

This clonotype was counted many times. The chain combines TRBV7-9 with TRBJ2-1; TRBD2 might be the D (6 bases). The ends were cut back, 5 bases at V and 6 bases at J, with 11 bases in the middle. Germline loops: CDR1 SEHNR, CDR2 FQNEAQ (reference sequence). The length of the CDR3 is 13 residues. The CDR3 DNA is TGTGCCAGCAGCCTTGGGACTGGCAATGAGCAGTTCTTC. Its protein product is CASSLGTGNEQFF.

This clonotype was observed a few times. The rearrangement joins TRBV6-2 or TRBV6-3 to TRBJ2-7, with 8 bases fitting TRBD2. CDR1 and CDR2 from the germline V gene are MNHEY and SVGEGT. The CDR3 sequence is 14 residues long. V lost 6 bases, J lost 11 bases, and 15 bases stayed unmatched. CDR3 nucleotides: TGTGCCAGCAGACGCGTAACTAGCGGTACGGGGAAGTACTTC. As protein: CASRRVTSGTGKYF.

This clonotype was recorded many times. V gene TRBV12-3 or TRBV12-4 combines with J gene TRBJ2-3; TRBD1 agrees at 8 bases. This CDR3 has 15 amino acids. V shed 5 bases and J 4 bases; nucleotides not matched to a gene: 8. CDR3 DNA: TGTGCCAGCAGTGAGGGACAGGCGCTATCAGATACGCAGTATTTT. It is translated as CASSEGQALSDTQYF.

This clonotype came up many times. The rearrangement joins TRBV15 to TRBJ2-7; D gene ambiguous. The V end lost 1 base, the J end lost 2 bases, and 15 bases lay between the germline ends. This CDR3 contains 16 residues. Per germline, CDR1 LNHNV and CDR2 YYDKDF (reference sequence). The chain's CDR3 is CATSRAGSHLAYEQYF. The CDR3 nucleotides are TGTGCCACCAGCAGAGCTGGGTCTCACCTGGCCTACGAGCAGTACTTC.

This clonotype was counted ten times or more. The rearrangement joins TRBV10-3 to TRBJ2-6, with a possible D match to TRBD1 (6 bases). The CDR3 is made up of 18 amino acids. Germline V gene sequence: CDR1 ENHRY, CDR2 SYGVKD. V lost 7 bases and J 2 bases, leaving 21 bases between the germline ends. The CDR3 DNA follows: TGTGCCATCAACGGACGGGACACCCCAGAGGCTGGGGCCAACGTCCTGACTTTC. This translates into CAINGRDTPEAGANVLTF.

This clonotype was observed many times. V gene TRBV27 combines with J gene TRBJ2-2; weak D call: TRBD1 (5 bases). V lost 3 bases and J lost 1, with 9 bases in between. Germline-derived CDR1 and CDR2 are MNHEY and SMNVEV (reference sequence). This CDR3 has 15 residues. CDR3 in amino acids: CASSFRAQNTGELFF. The CDR3 DNA reads TGTGCCAGCAGTTTCAGGGCCCAGAACACCGGGGAGCTGTTTTTT.

This clonotype was seen a handful of times. The J gene is TRBJ2-4, the V gene TRBV29-1; a possible D gene is TRBD1 (5 bases). The V gene's germline CDR1 is SQVTM and CDR2 ANQGSEA. The CDR3 has 12 residues. The germline V and J ends were trimmed by 7 bases and 7 bases, with 14 bases remaining between them. CDR3 in amino acids: CSALTVGNIQYF. In DNA form, the CDR3 reads TGCAGCGCTCTGACAGTGGGGAACATTCAGTACTTC.

This chain joins TRBV6-1 and TRBJ2-1; possibly TRBD1 for D (5 bases). The CDR3 totals 11 residues. Trimming cost V 10 bases and J 8 bases, with 12 bases left between them. Germline CDR1 and CDR2: MNHNS and SASEGT. The CDR3 region has the DNA TGTGCCACCAAGACAGTAGATGAGCAGTTCTTC. Amino acid sequence: CATKTVDEQFF.

This clonotype was seen repeatedly, ten times or more. The chain couples TRBV11-1 to TRBJ2-1, with 14 bases identical to TRBD2. V shed 0 bases, J shed 0 bases, and the junction held 7 bases outside the gene matches. Looked up from germline, CDR1 is SGHAT and CDR2 is FQDESV (reference sequence). The CDR3 covers 20 residues. CDR3 sequence reads: CASSLAGTSGSPSSYNEQFF. The CDR3 nucleotides are TGTGCCAGCAGCTTAGCCGGGACTAGCGGGAGCCCCAGCTCCTACAATGAGCAGTTCTTC.

Ten or more counts support this clonotype. The rearrangement links TRBV7-2 to TRBJ2-3; 8 bases are shared with TRBD2. V lost 5 bases, J lost 2 bases, and 9 bases stayed unmatched. The CDR3 length is 16 residues. The germline gives CDR1 SGHTA, CDR2 FQGNSA. This CDR3 is CASSPYLSGITDTQYF. The CDR3 DNA sequence: TGTGCCAGCAGCCCCTATCTTAGCGGGATCACAGATACGCAGTATTTT.

The V gene is TRBV20-1, the J gene TRBJ2-5; D is unclear. Germline V gene data show CDR1 as DFQATT and CDR2 as SNEGSKA (reference sequence). V was trimmed by 6 bases and J by 1 base, leaving 9 bases between them. The CDR3 is 12 residues long. The CDR3 DNA is TGCAGTGCCACCCGGGCCCAAGAGACCCAGTACTTC. Protein: CSATRAQETQYF.

This clonotype was seen a few times. V and J are TRBV20-1 and TRBJ2-1, with 9 bases fitting TRBD2. The CDR3 is 17 amino acids. CDR1 is DFQATT, CDR2 SNEGSKA, per germline (reference sequence). Trimming removed 0 bases from V and 4 bases from J; junction bases left unmatched: 10. The CDR3 bases are TGCAGTGCTAGAGAATCGCCCTTGCGGGAGGGATACAATGAGCAGTTCTTC. Translated, it gives CSARESPLREGYNEQFF.

This clonotype occurred many times. The chain combines TRBV27 with TRBJ1-6, with TRBD1 as a possible D gene (6 bases). Germline V gene lookup returns CDR1 MNHEY and CDR2 SMNVEV (reference sequence). V lost 6 bases and J 5 bases, leaving 14 bases between the germline ends. The CDR3 length is 15 residues. This CDR3 is CASSSGGENNSPLHF. As DNA, the CDR3 is TGTGCCAGCAGCTCCGGGGGCGAAAATAATTCACCCCTCCACTTT.

There are many counts of this clonotype. This rearrangement joins TRBV20-1 to TRBJ2-1; D gene unclear. This CDR3 comprises 14 residues. Germline-derived CDR1 and CDR2 are DFQATT and SNEGSKA (reference sequence). The V and J ends lost 0 bases and 4 bases respectively, with 10 bases between them. The CDR3: CSARDATSYNEQFF. For the CDR3, the DNA is TGCAGTGCTAGAGATGCGACCTCATACAATGAGCAGTTCTTC.

This clonotype was counted ten times or more. The chain uses TRBV29-1 and TRBJ2-7; D remains unclear. The CDR3 contains 13 residues. Germline V gene lookup returns CDR1 SQVTM and CDR2 ANQGSEA. V dropped 4 bases and J dropped 4 bases, with 14 bases sitting between them. The CDR3 loop is CSVGRKSGYEQYF. CDR3 sequence (DNA): TGCAGCGTTGGTCGGAAAAGTGGGTACGAGCAGTACTTC.

This clonotype was counted many times. V gene TRBV28 combines with J gene TRBJ2-5, with D uncertain. Germline CDR1 and CDR2: MDHEN and SYDVKM. This CDR3 contains 14 residues. V lost 5 bases and J lost 2, with 12 bases in between. CDR3: CASSGPMRQETQYF. For the CDR3, the DNA is TGTGCCAGCAGTGGCCCGATGAGACAAGAGACCCAGTACTTC.

This clonotype was seen repeatedly, ten times or more. J is TRBJ2-1 and V is TRBV29-1; 7 nucleotides agree with TRBD1. The CDR3 extends over 14 amino acids. Germline CDR1 SQVTM, CDR2 ANQGSEA. CDR3 protein: CSVARQGVWNEQFF. DNA of the CDR3: TGCAGTGTGGCAAGACAGGGCGTTTGGAATGAGCAGTTCTTC.